This TCR gamma chain was found in a study of intestinal T cells in coeliac disease. Genomic DNA came from ten roughly 4.9-µm formalin-fixed paraffin-embedded scrolls per case. TRG repertoires were amplified with LymphoTrack primers from around 200 ng of biopsy DNA. TCRdb ran CATT on the multiplex PCR reads. This table has about 730 gamma-chain clones, about 44% appearing once. Study observations and caveats: Degraded FFPE DNA template probably caused partial TCR sequence loss per sample.

This clone showed up just once. What it binds is unknown. The V gene's germline CDR1 is EGSNGY and CDR2 YDSYNSKV. This CDR3 has 16 amino acids. V trimming: 6 bases; J trimming: 8 bases; junction bases outside the gene matches: 22. The chain uses TRGV2 and TRGJ1 or TRGJ2. Sequencing input: a duodenal biopsy. This clonotype originated in a human donor with celiac disease. The CDR3 nucleotides are TGTGCCACCTGGAACAAACAAACGAGAATCATTAATAAGAAACTCTTT. Amino acid sequence: CATWNKQTRIINKKLF.